This T cell receptor (beta chain) was found in a study of breast tumors, draining lymph nodes, adjacent tissues. Study-wide results and caveats: Tumors had less TCR diversity than lymph nodes, more than nontumor tissue.

TCRdb independently ran MiXCR on the multiplex PCR reads; one entry per CDR3 protein. The sample lists 130,000 or so distinct CDR3 sequences, approximately 20% occurring once. Breast cancer patients provided tissue from their axillary draining lymph nodes. The CDR3 is 16 residues long. Germline CDR1 LNHDA, CDR2 SQIVND (reference sequence). Note on this clonotype: What it binds is not known. A much larger clone differs by one base, so this may be a read error.

Sequencing was performed on axillary lymph node tissue. The rearrangement joins TRBV19 to TRBJ2-7; 7 bases align to TRBD1. This TCR derives from a female donor with breast cancer. Some clones in this sample may be carry-over from other donors' samples. This chain's CDR3 is CAGSMMVAGGSYEQYF. The CDR3 nucleotides are TGTGCCGGTAGTATGATGGTCGCAGGGGGCTCCTACGAGCAGTACTTC.